The clone carrying this T cell receptor beta chain was counted many times. Its antigen remains unknown. The authors ran a second PCR of about 6 to 12 cycles using a sample-barcoded 5' primer and a J-beta primer mix. TCRdb reprocessed the 5' RACE reads with MiXCR, giving one entry per CDR3 protein. The sample consists of more than 800,000 distinct CDR3 sequences, around 28% of them appearing once. The source of the sample is a study of blood T cells in healthy people across ages. V lost 8 bases to trimming and J lost 2 bases; unmatched junction nucleotides: 3. The length of the CDR3 is 13 residues. Germline V gene sequence: CDR1 ENHRY, CDR2 SYGVKD. Findings and caveats of the study: Any conclusive comparison of naive versus antigen-experienced cells was prevented by using unsorted PBMCs. When set beside aged donors, long-lived donors presented more naive CD4+ cells and higher diversity.

This chain uses TRBV10-3 with TRBJ1-5; 7 bases map to TRBD1. This clonotype was sampled from an elderly woman in good health. The material sequenced was blood. The CDR3, as DNA: TGTGCCATCGGACAGGAAGGCAATCAGCCCCAGCATTTT. This gives the protein CAIGQEGNQPQHF.